The sequence of this TCR beta chain was determined in a study of T cells after yellow fever vaccination. The study, taken as a whole, reports: Peak timing came faster in the weaker secondary response, day 5 versus 15.

This clonotype was seen more than once but under ten times. Its antigen is undetermined. TCRdb re-called the 5' RACE reads through MiXCR, storing one row per CDR3 protein. The table lists some 320,000 distinct CDR3 sequences, over 3.5% of them singletons. Germline V gene lookup returns CDR1 LGHDT and CDR2 YNNKEL (reference sequence). This CDR3 has 13 residues. Deletions cut 0 bases from V and 5 bases from J, with 5 bases between. The source of this sequence is a man aged 18 to 30 who received the YFV17D yellow fever vaccine. Specimen: PBMCs, collected 5 days after the yellow fever booster vaccination. The gene calls are TRBV3-1 and TRBJ2-1; D unclear. The CDR3 reads CASSQDGNNEQFF. CDR3 DNA sequence: TGTGCCAGCAGCCAAGACGGCAACAATGAGCAGTTCTTC.